These 19 T cell receptor beta chains originate from one sample sequenced in a study of identical twins. TCRdb re-derived calls from the 5' RACE reads in MiXCR, one entry per CDR3 protein. The sample has about 330,000 distinct CDR3 sequences, roughly 12% seen once. The same sample was also used in a study of yellow fever vaccine responses in identical twins.

The specimen was CD8+ T cells sorted from blood. These receptors all come from a woman aged 18-29 years in good health.

This clonotype occurred a few times. The V and J genes are TRBV20-1 and TRBJ2-1, with TRBD2 identical over 13 bases. The CDR3 sequence is 15 residues long. Germline lookup yields CDR1 DFQATT and CDR2 SNEGSKA (reference sequence). V lost 1 base and J lost 9; bases outside the gene matches: 6. The CDR3: CSARGTSGSGAEQFF. The DNA for the CDR3 is TGCAGTGCTAGAGGGACTAGCGGGAGTGGTGCTGAGCAGTTCTTC.

The rearrangement links TRBV20-1 to TRBJ2-1; a weak D match, TRBD2 (5 bases). Germline V CDR1 and CDR2: DFQATT, SNEGSKA (reference sequence). The germline V and J ends were trimmed by 0 bases and 8 bases, with 11 bases remaining between them. The CDR3 runs to 13 residues. The CDR3 coding sequence is TGCAGTGCTAGAGATTCGGGGAGTGATGAGCAGTTCTTC. Translation: CSARDSGSDEQFF.

This CDR3 reads CASSLAIGGKSSYEQYF. CDR3 bases: TGCGCCAGCAGCTTGGCCATAGGGGGGAAAAGCTCCTACGAGCAGTACTTC. This rearrangement joins TRBV5-1 to TRBJ2-7; D is possibly TRBD1 or TRBD2 (6 bases each). Per germline, CDR1 SGHRS and CDR2 YFSETQ. Deletions cut 0 bases from V and 0 bases from J, with 16 bases between. CDR3 size: 17 residues.

This clonotype was picked up many times. V gene TRBV12-3 or TRBV12-4 combines with J gene TRBJ1-1; 8 positions agree with TRBD1. The CDR3 loop spans 15 amino acids. Trimming cost V 5 bases and J 1 base; bases outside gene matches: 6. The DNA for the CDR3 is TGTGCCAGCAGTCCTCTCGGGACAGGGAACACTGAAGCTTTCTTT. It translates to CASSPLGTGNTEAFF.

This sequence joins TRBV12-3 or TRBV12-4 and TRBJ1-5; D gene uncertain. This CDR3 is built from 16 residues. V lost 3 bases and J lost 0, with 12 bases in between. The DNA for the CDR3 is TGTGCCAGCAGTTTGGCCTTGGCACTTAGCAATCAGCCCCAGCATTTT. Translated: CASSLALALSNQPQHF.

The rearrangement uses TRBV11-3 and TRBJ2-7; 9 nucleotides line up with TRBD1. The CDR3 runs to 15 residues. The V segment lost 1 base and the J segment 2 bases; nucleotides outside the gene matches: 3. Germline V gives CDR1 SGHNT, CDR2 YENEEA. The chain's CDR3 is CASSLVTGGTYEQYF. For the CDR3, the DNA is TGTGCCAGCAGCTTAGTGACAGGGGGAACCTACGAGCAGTACTTC.

The rearrangement uses TRBV15 and TRBJ2-2; D gene uncertain. The germline V and J ends were trimmed by 5 bases and 7 bases, with 17 bases remaining between them. From germline, CDR1 is LNHNV and CDR2 YYDKDF (reference sequence). CDR3 length: 15 residues. CDR3 region: CATSSLSGEGGELFF. The CDR3 bases are TGTGCCACCAGCTCTCTTAGTGGGGAAGGCGGGGAGCTGTTTTTT.

The chain recombines TRBV6-5 with TRBJ2-1; possibly TRBD1 for D (5 bases). Germline V gene sequence: CDR1 MNHEY, CDR2 SVGAGI. V was pared by 2 bases and J by 2 bases, with 10 bases between. The CDR3 consists of 15 residues. CDR3 in DNA: TGTGCCAGCAGTTACGGGCAGGGTGCCTACAATGAGCAGTTCTTC. Translating it yields CASSYGQGAYNEQFF.

The chain links TRBV7-8 to TRBJ2-7, with D perhaps matching TRBD2 (6 bases). The germline V gene has CDR1 SGHVS and CDR2 FQNEAQ. The CDR3 is 15 residues long. V was trimmed by 1 base and J by 9 bases, leaving 19 bases between them. The CDR3 sequence is CASSLEGLSLQLQYF. CDR3 nucleotide sequence: TGTGCCAGCAGCTTAGAAGGACTATCACTTCAGTTGCAGTACTTC.

This clonotype was observed many times. V usage is TRBV5-8 and J usage is TRBJ1-2; 10 bases are shared with TRBD1. The V and J ends lost 3 bases and 8 bases, in that order; junction bases with no gene match: 10. The CDR3 length is 15 residues. From germline, CDR1 is SGHTS and CDR2 YDEGEE. The CDR3 nucleotides are TGTGCCAGCAGCTATTTTTTGACAGGGGGCGACGGCTACACCTTC. Translated, it gives CASSYFLTGGDGYTF.

The chain links TRBV5-6 to TRBJ1-1; 9 bases agree with TRBD1. Unmatched junction bases numbered 6, after V lost 4 bases and J lost 11 bases. Germline CDR1 SGHDT, CDR2 YYEEEE. The CDR3 length is 12 residues. The CDR3 region has the DNA TGTGCCAGCAGCGAAGGAGGACAGGGGGCTTTCTTT. This gives the protein CASSEGGQGAFF.

Only a few counts were recorded for this clonotype. The genes are TRBV6-5 and TRBJ2-7, with 8 bases identical to TRBD1. The CDR3 contains 14 residues. Germline V gene data show CDR1 as MNHEY and CDR2 as SVGAGI. Losses at the gene ends were 2 bases for V and 4 bases for J; bases not matched to a gene: 4. The CDR3 DNA reads as TGTGCCAGCAGTTACAGTCAGGGGGCATACGAGCAGTACGTC. The encoded protein is CASSYSQGAYEQYV.

This clonotype was observed a handful of times. The rearrangement uses TRBV15 and TRBJ1-4, with a tentative D call TRBD1 (5 bases). Trimming stripped 4 bases from V and 5 bases from J, with 11 bases between. Per the germline V gene, CDR1 is LNHNV and CDR2 is YYDKDF (reference sequence). The CDR3 consists of 14 residues. Here the CDR3 DNA reads TGTGCCACCAGCACGCGACAGAGAAATGAAAAACTGTTTTTT. Amino acids: CATSTRQRNEKLFF.

This clonotype has a handful of counts. V usage is TRBV4-1 and J usage is TRBJ2-7; D ambiguous. Germline assignment: CDR1 MGHRA and CDR2 YSYEKL. The V and J ends lost 1 base and 3 bases respectively, with 7 bases between them. This CDR3 spans 13 amino acids. This CDR3 reads CASSQVPGYEQYV. CDR3 DNA: TGCGCCAGCAGCCAAGTTCCGGGCTACGAGCAGTACGTC.

This chain uses TRBV19 with TRBJ2-1, with TRBD2 matching over 12 bases. The CDR3 runs to 18 residues. The ends lost 5 bases at V and 1 base at J; junction bases unmatched: 9. Germline CDR1 is LNHDA and CDR2 is SQIVND (reference sequence). The CDR3 protein is CASSPSGRDEVSYNEQFF. DNA of the CDR3: TGTGCCAGTAGTCCTAGCGGGAGGGACGAGGTTTCCTACAATGAGCAGTTCTTC.

Written as DNA, the CDR3 is TGTGCCAGCAGCGGGGGACACACAGATACGCAGTATTTT. Translating it yields CASSGGHTDTQYF. The chain carries TRBV9 and TRBJ2-3, with D perhaps matching TRBD1 (6 bases). Trimming stripped 3 bases from V and 2 bases from J, with 7 bases between. Germline CDR1 reads SGDLS; CDR2 reads YYNGEE. The CDR3 consists of 13 residues. The full variable domain, its missing parts supplied by reference TRBV9 and TRBJ2-3, is DSGVTQTPKHLITATGQRVTLRCSPRSGDLSVYWYQQSLDQGLQFLIQYYNGEERAKGNILERFSAQQFPDLHSELNLSSLELGDSALYFCASSGGHTDTQYFGPGTRLTVL.

The table lists this clonotype with many counts. The rearrangement links TRBV20-1 to TRBJ2-7; tentative D call: TRBD2 (5 bases). The CDR3 has 13 amino acids. Trimming cost V 1 base and J 3 bases, with 10 bases left between them. Germline CDR1 DFQATT, CDR2 SNEGSKA (reference sequence). Written as DNA, the CDR3 is TGCAGTGCTAGAGGTGGGAGTAGCTACGAGCAGTACTTC. Translation gives CSARGGSSYEQYF.

This clonotype came up a few times. The J gene is TRBJ2-1, the V gene TRBV7-9, with TRBD2 matching over 9 bases. Trimming took 6 bases from V and 10 from J; bases not matched to a gene: 19. CDR3 length equals 17 residues. Germline CDR1 and CDR2: SEHNR and FQNEAQ (reference sequence). CDR3 coding DNA: TGTGCCAGCAGACCTCTGGGAGGTAGCGGGAGATTTCGGGAGCAGTTCTTC. Translation gives CASRPLGGSGRFREQFF.

This clonotype turned up a few times. This chain joins TRBV20-1 and TRBJ2-3; 9 bases align to TRBD2. CDR3 size: 17 residues. V was clipped by 0 bases and J by 2 bases; unmatched bases: 9. CDR1 is DFQATT and CDR2 is SNEGSKA in the germline V gene (reference sequence). CDR3 amino acids: CSARDISLAGTTDTQYF. The CDR3 DNA sequence: TGCAGTGCTAGAGATATCAGCCTAGCGGGAACCACAGATACGCAGTATTTT.